One TCR beta chain is described in this entry. The antigen is unknown. TCRdb processed the 5' RACE reads anew with MiXCR; each CDR3 protein has one entry. The sample records 95,000 to 100,000 distinct CDR3 sequences, about 6% being singletons. The sample originates from a study of T cells after yellow fever vaccination. Across the whole study: When fractions had low cell numbers, they were prepared with SMART-Seq v4 Ultra Low Input. Study-level points and caveats: Weaker, the secondary response peaked sooner, at day 5 versus 15.

V shed 8 bases and J shed 7 bases, with 17 bases lying between them. This CDR3 is built from 14 residues. This receptor was taken from a man younger than 35 who received the YFV17D yellow fever vaccine. Material: CD8+ T cells sorted from PBMCs, obtained 10 days after the yellow fever booster vaccination. The chain links TRBV12-3 or TRBV12-4 to TRBJ2-2; a weak D match, TRBD2 (7 bases). CDR3 bases: TGTGCCAGCGGTTGGGGGGGCGCGGTCGGGGAGCTGTTTTTT. Amino acids: CASGWGGAVGELFF.